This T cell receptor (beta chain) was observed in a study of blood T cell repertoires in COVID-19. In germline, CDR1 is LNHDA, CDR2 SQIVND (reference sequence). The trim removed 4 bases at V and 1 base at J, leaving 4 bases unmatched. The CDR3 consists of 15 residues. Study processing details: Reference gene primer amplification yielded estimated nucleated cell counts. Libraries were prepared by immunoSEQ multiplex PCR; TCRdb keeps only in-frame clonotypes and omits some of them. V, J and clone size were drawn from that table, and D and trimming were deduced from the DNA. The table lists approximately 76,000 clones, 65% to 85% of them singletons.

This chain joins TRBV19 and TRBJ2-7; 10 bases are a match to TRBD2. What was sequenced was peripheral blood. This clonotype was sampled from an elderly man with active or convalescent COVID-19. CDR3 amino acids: CASSSWTSGSYEQYF. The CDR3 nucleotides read TGTGCCAGTAGTAGCTGGACTAGCGGTTCCTACGAGCAGTACTTC.